The next 13 T cell receptor beta chains were all read from a single sample in a study of T-cell reconstitution after alpha-beta-depleted transplantation in children listed by TCRdb under 2016. The treatment or condition tag for this specimen amounts to: allogeneic hematopoietic cell transplantation with graft depleted of TCRalphabeta T cells and CD19 B cells. Receptor libraries were prepared by PCR. Sequencer: Illumina HiSeq 2500. TCR libraries were prepared with molecular barcoding, using unique molecular identifiers to normalize TCRbeta repertoire quantification. Clones were called with MiXCR by TCRdb after fastp trimmed the public reads at Q25, and only in-frame beta chains were retained. When rows share a CDR3 protein, they turn into one entry using the most common DNA and genes. For this sample the table gives 85,000 to 120,000 distinct CDR3 sequences, of which under 9% were detected only once. The ten biggest clones cover about a sixth of the sample.

This specimen consisted of PBMCs, obtained before TCRalphabeta/CD19-depleted stem cell transplant. Source of these receptors: a boy younger than 10 with acute lymphoblastic leukemia, due to receive a stem cell transplant.

This clonotype has ten or more counts. The V call is TRBV5-1, the J call TRBJ2-7; TRBD1 aligns across 9 bases. The CDR3 sequence is 14 residues long. After removal of 5 bases from V and 5 bases from J, the junction contained 8 bases not matched to a gene. From germline, CDR1 is SGHRS and CDR2 YFSETQ. The DNA for the CDR3 is TGCGCCAGCAGTTTCCGGGACAGGGCACACGAGCAGTACTTC. Translation: CASSFRDRAHEQYF.

This clonotype appeared a few times. J is TRBJ1-6 and V is TRBV20-1; 8 nucleotides match TRBD1. This CDR3 is 16 amino acids long. Looked up from germline, CDR1 is DFQATT and CDR2 is SNEGSKA (reference sequence). The ends lost 0 bases at V and 10 bases at J; junction bases unmatched: 11. This chain's CDR3 is CSARDLGTGSGSPLHF. CDR3 sequence (DNA): TGCAGTGCTAGAGACTTGGGGACAGGTAGTGGATCACCCCTCCACTTT.

The chain recombines TRBV5-1 with TRBJ2-1, with 10 bases fitting TRBD2. Looked up from germline, CDR1 is SGHRS and CDR2 is YFSETQ. This CDR3 has 15 amino acids. J was trimmed by 3 bases and V by 2 bases; bases with no gene match: 2. The CDR3 sequence is CASSLSGGVYNEQFF. In DNA, the CDR3 is TGCGCCAGCAGCTTAAGCGGGGGGGTCTACAATGAGCAGTTCTTC.

This clonotype was detected many times. The rearrangement uses TRBV12-3 or TRBV12-4 and TRBJ2-7; the match to TRBD1 covers 8 bases. With 9 bases clipped from V and 5 bases from J, the junction kept 6 bases outside the gene matches. This CDR3 contains 12 residues. This CDR3 is CASEGQDDEQYF. The CDR3 coding sequence is TGTGCCAGTGAGGGACAGGACGACGAGCAGTACTTC.

This chain joins TRBV2 and TRBJ2-1; D might be TRBD1 (6 bases). Germline V CDR1 and CDR2: SNHLY, FYNNEI. The CDR3 totals 15 residues. Trimming stripped 7 bases from V and 1 base from J, with 14 bases between. The CDR3 here is CASTYTGLSYNEQFF. The CDR3 DNA reads as TGTGCCAGCACCTACACAGGGCTTTCCTACAATGAGCAGTTCTTC.

This clonotype was counted many times. The V gene is TRBV29-1, the J gene TRBJ1-1, with 7 bases matching TRBD1. After removal of 4 bases from V and 4 bases from J, the junction contained 3 bases not matched to a gene. The germline gives CDR1 SQVTM, CDR2 ANQGSEA. This CDR3 contains 12 residues. CDR3 DNA: TGCAGCGTTGGCCAGGGGGGCACTGAAGCTTTCTTT. Translation gives CSVGQGGTEAFF.

Many counts were recorded for this clonotype. The gene calls are TRBV7-9 and TRBJ2-1; 8 bases align to TRBD2. The CDR3 extends over 15 amino acids. The germline V gene has CDR1 SEHNR and CDR2 FQNEAQ (reference sequence). Trimming removed 6 bases from V and 8 bases from J; junction bases left unmatched: 12. The CDR3 protein is CASSPTGGSRDEQFF. DNA for the CDR3: TGTGCCAGCAGTCCCACGGGGGGGTCAAGGGATGAGCAGTTCTTC. Combining the CDR3 with reference TRBV7-9 and TRBJ2-1 gives the whole variable domain DTGVSQNPRHKITKRGQNVTFRCDPISEHNRLYWYRQTLGQGPEFLTYFQNEAQLEKSRLLSDRFSAERPKGSFSTLEIQRTEQGDSAMYLCASSPTGGSRDEQFFGPGTRLTVL.

This clonotype has a count of ten or more. This chain connects TRBV5-1 to TRBJ2-2; 8 positions agree with TRBD2. V trimming: 2 bases; J trimming: 1 base; junction bases outside the gene matches: 4. In germline, CDR1 is SGHRS, CDR2 YFSETQ. There are 16 residues in the CDR3. The CDR3 DNA follows: TGCGCCAGCAGCTTTAGCGGGGAAAGGAACACCGGGGAGCTGTTTTTT. Residues: CASSFSGERNTGELFF.

The chain has TRBV6-5 and TRBJ2-3, with 7 bases lining up with TRBD1. Germline assignment: CDR1 MNHEY and CDR2 SVGAGI. Trimming removed 4 bases from V and 3 bases from J; junction bases left unmatched: 4. The CDR3 runs to 14 residues. CDR3 coding DNA: TGTGCCAGCAGTTCCCGACAGGGAACAGATACGCAGTATTTT. It specifies CASSSRQGTDTQYF.

Remarks on this clonotype: Just one base apart from a much larger clone, this may be a read error. The chain uses TRBV9 and TRBJ2-7; the D gene is possibly TRBD1 (5 bases). The CDR3 runs 13 residues. CDR1 is SGDLS and CDR2 is YYNGEE in the germline V gene. The CDR3 DNA follows: TGTGCCAGCAGCGTCGCAGGGAACTACGAGCAGCACTTC. Translation gives CASSVAGNYEQHF.

This clonotype was seen only a few times. The chain recombines TRBV20-1 with TRBJ2-1; 10 bases match TRBD2. J gave up 4 bases and V 6 bases, and 6 bases lay outside the gene matches. The CDR3 covers 14 residues. From germline, CDR1 is DFQATT and CDR2 SNEGSKA (reference sequence). The CDR3 sequence: CSASPAGGYNEQFF. CDR3 DNA: TGCAGTGCCTCCCCAGCGGGGGGGTACAATGAGCAGTTCTTC.

Regarding this clonotype: A much larger clonotype is one base distant, so this may be a read error. The chain couples TRBV3-1 to TRBJ2-7; possibly TRBD1 for D (6 bases). The CDR3 has 14 residues. Germline V gives CDR1 LGHDT, CDR2 YNNKEL (reference sequence). The CDR3 region has the DNA TGTGCCATCAGCCCTGGGGGCCTCGTGGGGGAGCAGTACTTC. It translates to CAISPGGLVGEQYF.

This clonotype was observed many times. The chain uses TRBV7-2 and TRBJ2-5, with 7 bases identical to TRBD1. Germline loops: CDR1 SGHTA, CDR2 FQGNSA. Trimming removed 10 bases from V and 4 bases from J; junction bases left unmatched: 6. CDR3 length equals 12 residues. CDR3 sequence (DNA): TGTGCCACAGGACAGGCGCCAGAGACCCAGTACTTC. It translates to CATGQAPETQYF.